This T cell receptor beta chain emerged from a study of T cell responses to AZD1222 COVID-19 vaccine. Study-level background: Analyses pooled second doses at about 4 or about 12 weeks. Study-wide results and limits: Seropositive at baseline were only a handful of AZD1222 recipients. Once two AZD1222 doses were given, Spike-specific TCR breadth and depth went up. Close to half of spike-specific TCRs reportedly recognize unmutated variant regions.

Generated by immunoSEQ multiplex PCR, the TCRdb table keeps only in-frame clones and is missing some. The sample yields some 150,000 clones, roughly 92% seen once. Germline CDR1 reads SGHNT; CDR2 reads YYREEE (reference sequence). CDR3 length: 15 amino acids. Unmatched junction bases numbered 10, after V lost 4 bases and J lost 3 bases. About this clone itself: No antigen is known for it.

This sequence joins TRBV5-4 and TRBJ2-7, with TRBD2 matching over 7 bases. The sample in question was peripheral blood, obtained on day 0 of AZD1222 vaccination. This clonotype was sampled from an adult in good health. In nucleotides, the CDR3 is TGTGCCAGCAGCCGATCACTCAGCGGGGACTACGAGCAGTACTTC. It is translated as CASSRSLSGDYEQYF.